What follows are 18 T cell receptor beta chains derived from one specimen sequenced in a study of type 1 and type 2 diabetes patients. Amplification started from genomic DNA. A primer set of 30 forward and 13 reverse primers amplified the CDR3. A single record per CDR3 protein comes from TCRdb applying MiXCR to the multiplex PCR reads. The sample yields 250,000 or so distinct CDR3 sequences, roughly 50% seen once. Sequencing was done on a sample of peripheral blood mononuclear cells (PBMCs). These receptors came from a man younger than 30 with type 2 diabetes.

In its sample, this clonotype was seen a few times. J is TRBJ1-6 and V is TRBV7-8; D unresolved. The CDR3 covers 13 residues. V gave up 1 base and J gave up 9 bases, with 7 bases separating them. CDR1 is SGHVS and CDR2 is FQNEAQ in the germline V gene. As DNA, the CDR3 is TGTGCCAGCAGCTTAGAGAGGTCTTCACCCCTCCACTTT. It is translated as CASSLERSSPLHF.

In its sample, this clonotype was seen a few times. The rearrangement uses TRBV19 and TRBJ2-3, with 8 bases identical to TRBD1. Germline CDR1 is LNHDA and CDR2 is SQIVND (reference sequence). V shed 5 bases, J shed 6 bases, and the junction held 4 bases outside the gene matches. CDR3 length: 13 amino acids. The CDR3 protein is CASSDQGADTQYF. The CDR3 nucleotides are TGTGCCAGTAGTGACCAGGGGGCCGATACGCAGTATTTT.

The chain uses TRBV20-1 and TRBJ2-3; 16 bases line up with TRBD2. This CDR3 comprises 15 residues. Unmatched junction bases numbered 4, after V lost 6 bases and J lost 4 bases. Germline values: CDR1 DFQATT, CDR2 SNEGSKA (reference sequence). The CDR3 is CSASGLAGGADTQYF. The DNA for the CDR3 is TGCAGTGCCTCGGGACTAGCGGGAGGGGCAGATACGCAGTATTTT.

The V call is TRBV10-2, the J call TRBJ2-3, with D unclear. This CDR3 comprises 13 residues. Trimming shortened V by 2 bases and J by 4 bases, and 7 bases separated the two germline ends. The germline CDR1 and CDR2 sequences are WSHSY and SAAADI. CDR3 coding DNA: TGCGCCAGCAGTGAGGGGTGGGCAGATACGCAGTATTTT. Translated, it gives CASSEGWADTQYF.

This rearrangement joins TRBV11-2 to TRBJ2-7; D is undetermined. The germline gives CDR1 SGHAT, CDR2 FQNNGV. V was cut by 4 bases and J by 3 bases, with 10 bases left in between. The CDR3 runs 13 residues. CDR3 region: CASSSGPGYEQYF. Here the CDR3 DNA reads TGTGCCAGCAGCTCCGGACCGGGCTACGAGCAGTACTTC.

This clonotype showed up many times. The CDR3 nucleotides read TGTGCCACCAGCAGAGAAAGCTTCAGACAGGGTGTTGGGCGCGAAAAACTGTTTTTT. Its protein product is CATSRESFRQGVGREKLFF. V and J are TRBV15 and TRBJ1-4, with TRBD1 matching over 7 bases. This CDR3 contains 19 residues. CDR1 and CDR2 (germline): LNHNV, YYDKDF (reference sequence). Germline trimming cut 0 bases from V and 8 bases from J; bases unmatched to any gene: 18.

The rearrangement joins TRBV29-1 to TRBJ2-7; TRBD1 matches 10 bases. The trim removed 5 bases at V and 1 base at J, leaving 2 bases unmatched. The CDR3 spans 13 residues. Germline V gene data show CDR1 as SQVTM and CDR2 as ANQGSEA. CDR3 protein: CSVRDRGSYEQYF. The CDR3 DNA follows: TGCAGCGTTCGGGACAGGGGTTCCTACGAGCAGTACTTC.

The chain has TRBV19 and TRBJ1-5, with 8 bases that match TRBD1. V gave up 6 bases and J gave up 5 bases; unmatched junction bases: 6. CDR3 length: 14 amino acids. The germline gives CDR1 LNHDA, CDR2 SQIVND (reference sequence). The CDR3 loop reads CASSGQGVYQPQHF. The DNA for the CDR3 is TGTGCCAGTAGCGGACAGGGTGTATATCAGCCCCAGCATTTT. Full variable domain (outside the CDR3, taken from reference TRBV19 and TRBJ1-5): DGGITQSPKYLFRKEGQNVTLSCEQNLNHDAMYWYRQDPGQGLRLIYYSQIVNDFQKGDIAEGYSVSREKKESFPLTVTSAQKNPTAFYLCASSGQGVYQPQHFGDGTRLSIL.

V is TRBV27 and J is TRBJ2-3; D uncertain. CDR3 length: 9 amino acids. Germline V gene sequence: CDR1 MNHEY, CDR2 SMNVEV (reference sequence). Trimming took off 9 bases at V and 4 bases at J, with 2 bases between the two ends. The CDR3 spells CASPDTQYF. The CDR3 nucleotides are TGTGCCAGTCCAGATACGCAGTATTTT.

V and J are TRBV24-1 and TRBJ2-1; possible D gene TRBD1, 6 bases. The germline V and J ends were trimmed by 4 bases and 1 base, with 10 bases remaining between them. There are 15 residues in the CDR3. CDR1 KGHDR and CDR2 SFDVKD come from the germline V gene. The CDR3 spells CATSDPGESYNEQFF. In DNA form, the CDR3 reads TGTGCCACCAGTGACCCAGGGGAGTCCTACAATGAGCAGTTCTTC.

The chain uses TRBV30 and TRBJ1-5, with 10 bases that match TRBD1. The germline V gene encodes CDR1 GTSNPN and CDR2 SVGIG (reference sequence). The CDR3 totals 15 residues. V dropped 2 bases and J dropped 6; count of bases not matched to a gene: 7. The CDR3 is CAWSPGQGSIQPQHF. In DNA form, the CDR3 reads TGTGCCTGGAGTCCGGGACAGGGGTCGATTCAGCCCCAGCATTTT.

This clonotype was counted only a few times. The genes are TRBV6-5 and TRBJ1-1, with 9 bases fitting TRBD1. Germline assignment: CDR1 MNHEY and CDR2 SVGAGI. The CDR3 totals 14 residues. J lost 3 bases, V lost 4 bases, and 3 bases had no gene match. The CDR3 DNA is TGTGCCAGCAGTTCACGACAGGGGGACACTGAAGCTTTCTTT. It specifies CASSSRQGDTEAFF.

The chain joins TRBV19 to TRBJ1-5; D is ambiguous. The CDR3 is 14 amino acids. V lost 3 bases, J lost 3 bases, and 9 bases lay in between. Germline CDR1 LNHDA, CDR2 SQIVND (reference sequence). The CDR3 DNA is TGTGCCAGTAGTATGCGGTCAGACAATCAGCCCCAGCATTTT. This codes for CASSMRSDNQPQHF. Filled out from reference TRBV19 and TRBJ1-5, the complete variable domain reads DGGITQSPKYLFRKEGQNVTLSCEQNLNHDAMYWYRQDPGQGLRLIYYSQIVNDFQKGDIAEGYSVSREKKESFPLTVTSAQKNPTAFYLCASSMRSDNQPQHFGDGTRLSIL.

This clonotype showed up many times. DNA for the CDR3: TGTGCCAGCAGTCTGGAGGGAAACTATGGCTACACCTTC. The encoded protein is CASSLEGNYGYTF. This chain uses TRBV2 with TRBJ1-2, with no clear D. This CDR3 is 13 amino acids long. The V gene's germline CDR1 is SNHLY and CDR2 FYNNEI. V was shortened by 5 bases and J by 2 bases, with 9 bases between the two germline ends.

The V gene is TRBV4-3, the J gene TRBJ1-1; D is ambiguous. The CDR3 is 17 amino acids. CDR1 LGHNA and CDR2 YSLEER come from the germline V gene. Deletions cut 0 bases from V and 0 bases from J, with 14 bases between. The CDR3 DNA follows: TGCGCCAGCAGCCAAGAAGGCGGAGAGAGCATGAACACTGAAGCTTTCTTT. It yields the protein CASSQEGGESMNTEAFF.

The sample holds a few counts of this clonotype. The chain couples TRBV29-1 to TRBJ2-5; D possibly uses TRBD1 or TRBD2 (5 bases each). CDR1 and CDR2 (germline): SQVTM, ANQGSEA. The V and J ends lost 6 bases and 5 bases respectively, with 13 bases between them. The CDR3 loop spans 12 amino acids. The CDR3 protein is CSVGETVETQYF. DNA of the CDR3: TGCAGCGTGGGGGAGACAGTGGAGACCCAGTACTTC.

This chain links TRBV4-3 with TRBJ1-1; D gene unclear. This CDR3 is built from 14 residues. Between the trimmed V and J ends, which lost 7 bases and 1 base, there was a span of 13 bases. Germline V gives CDR1 LGHNA, CDR2 YSLEER. CDR3 DNA: TGCGCCAGCACGCTGGGGAGCGGGAACACTGAAGCTTTCTTT. It specifies CASTLGSGNTEAFF.

This clonotype has more than one count but fewer than ten. The chain uses TRBV7-2 and TRBJ2-7; no definite D call. The V gene lost 7 bases and the J gene lost 2 bases, with 12 bases spanning the gap. Germline V gene lookup returns CDR1 SGHTA and CDR2 FQGNSA. This CDR3 comprises 13 residues. CDR3 DNA: TGTGCCAGCACCAACACGGTGACCTACGAGCAGTACTTC. Translating it yields CASTNTVTYEQYF.